This T cell receptor beta chain was sequenced for a study of patients and donors after allogeneic stem cell transplantation. The length of the CDR3 is 14 residues. V lost 5 bases, J lost 7 bases, and 12 bases lay in between. One entry per CDR3 protein, called by TCRdb with MiXCR from the RT-PCR reads. Of about 87,000 distinct CDR3 sequences listed, approximately 5% are singletons. Sequenced: blood, either unsorted or a sorted T cell fraction (not recorded which). The rearrangement uses TRBV12-3 or TRBV12-4 and TRBJ1-6, with D possibly TRBD1 on 6 matching bases. The origin of this receptor is a human donor who was either an allogeneic HSCT recipient or a stem cell or donor lymphocyte infusion donor (not recorded which). It is not recorded whose cells these are; they may come from a transplant donor. The CDR3 is CASSPQRGNSPLHF. For the CDR3, the DNA is TGTGCCAGCAGTCCACAAAGGGGGAATTCACCCCTCCACTTT.